This TCR beta chain was sequenced in a study of cytomegalovirus exposure and HLA in healthy donors. Study findings and constraints: Using a false discovery rate of 0.05, a later analysis showed that approximately 16,000 TCR beta sequences were associated with HLA alleles. Donors belonging to an Asian-associated ancestry cluster reportedly showed fewer N-insertions in productive TCRs than the roughly 700-donor mean, according to what a later analysis found.

This CDR3 contains 14 residues. CDR1 is MDHEN, CDR2 SYDVKM, per germline. Trimming took 9 bases from V and 7 from J; bases not matched to a gene: 9. Note on this clone: The antigen is unknown.

With 60 Vbeta and 13 Jbeta primers, the PCR was carried out. Sequenced by immunoSEQ multiplex PCR; TCRdb stores in-frame clones only, minus some. Of fewer than 140,000 clones in the sample, roughly 70% are singletons; the top ten hold 2.5% to 3%. The specimen sequenced was PBMCs. This receptor was identified in a male donor in good health and CMV-seropositive. The rearrangement links TRBV28 to TRBJ1-6; TRBD1 matches at 7 bases. The CDR3 region is CASFLGQRNSPLHF. The CDR3 nucleotides read TGTGCCAGTTTTCTGGGACAGAGAAATTCACCCCTCCACTTT.